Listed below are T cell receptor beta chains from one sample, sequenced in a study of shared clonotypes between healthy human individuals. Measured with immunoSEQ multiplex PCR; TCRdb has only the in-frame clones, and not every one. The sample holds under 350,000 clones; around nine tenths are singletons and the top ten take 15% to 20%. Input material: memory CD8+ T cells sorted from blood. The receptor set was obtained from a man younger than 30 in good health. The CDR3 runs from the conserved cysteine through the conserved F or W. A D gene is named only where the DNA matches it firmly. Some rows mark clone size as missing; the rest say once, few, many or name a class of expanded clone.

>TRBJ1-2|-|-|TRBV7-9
CASSLATLNQKYYGYTF
TGTGCCAGCAGCTTAGCGACCCTCAATCAGAAATACTATGGCTACACCTTC
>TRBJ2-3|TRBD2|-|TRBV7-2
CASSQLGLVQYTQYF
TGTGCCAGCAGCCAACTGGGACTAGTGCAATATACGCAGTATTTT
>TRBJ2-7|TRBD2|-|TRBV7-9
CASSLVGNSGSSYF
TGTGCCAGCAGCTTAGTGGGGAATAGCGGGAGCTCTTACTTC
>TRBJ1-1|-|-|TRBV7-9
CASSQPRDTEAFF
TGTGCCAGCAGCCAACCCAGGGACACTGAAGCTTTCTTT
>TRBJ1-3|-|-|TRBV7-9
CASSPDSSPNTIYF
TGTGCCAGCAGCCCCGACAGTTCTCCCAACACCATATATTTT
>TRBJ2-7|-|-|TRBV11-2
CASSYGPTVSYEQYF
TGTGCCAGCAGCTACGGACCGACAGTTTCCTACGAGCAGTACTTC
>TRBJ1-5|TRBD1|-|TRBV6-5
CASSPTGWADQPQHF
TGTGCCAGCAGTCCGACAGGGTGGGCGGATCAGCCCCAGCATTTT
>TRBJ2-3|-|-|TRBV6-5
CASRLTLLTDTQYF
TGTGCCAGCAGACTCACCCTACTGACGGATACGCAGTATTTT
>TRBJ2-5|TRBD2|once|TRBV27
CASSVLAGGRVTQYF
TGTGCCAGCAGTGTACTAGCGGGAGGGCGGGTGACCCAGTACTTC
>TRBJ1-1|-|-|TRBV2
CASKAEPLNTEAFF
TGTGCCAGCAAGGCGGAGCCTTTGAACACTGAAGCTTTCTTT
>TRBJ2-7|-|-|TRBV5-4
CASSLGDLPYEQYF
TGTGCCAGCAGCTTGGGAGACTTGCCCTACGAGCAGTACTTC
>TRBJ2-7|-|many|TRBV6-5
CASSYSQASYEQYF
TGTGCCAGCAGTTACAGCCAGGCCTCCTACGAGCAGTACTTC
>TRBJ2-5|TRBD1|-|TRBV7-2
CASSPTGTGGIETQYF
TGTGCCAGCAGCCCGACCGGGACAGGGGGTATAGAGACCCAGTACTTC
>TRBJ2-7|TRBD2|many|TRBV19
CATGTSGSSYEQYF
TGTGCCACCGGGACTAGCGGGAGCTCCTACGAGCAGTACTTC
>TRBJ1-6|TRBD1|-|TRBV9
CASSVGSLATGGLGSPLHF
TGTGCCAGCAGCGTAGGGTCCCTTGCTACAGGGGGCTTAGGGTCACCCCTCCACTTT
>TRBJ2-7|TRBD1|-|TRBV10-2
CASSEGQVIYEQYF
TGCGCCAGCAGTGAGGGACAGGTAATCTACGAGCAGTACTTC
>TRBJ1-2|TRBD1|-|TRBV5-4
CASSFETGGSYGYTF
TGTGCCAGCAGCTTCGAGACAGGGGGCTCCTATGGCTACACCTTC
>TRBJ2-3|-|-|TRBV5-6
CASSPSGTGPDTQYF
TGTGCCAGCAGCCCCTCCGGGACTGGACCAGATACGCAGTATTTT
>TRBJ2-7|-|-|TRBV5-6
CASSQDRDWGYEQYF
TGTGCCAGCAGTCAAGACAGGGACTGGGGTTACGAGCAGTACTTC
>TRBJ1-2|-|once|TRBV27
CASSLSPGPYGYTF
TGTGCCAGCAGTTTATCCCCAGGTCCCTATGGCTACACCTTC
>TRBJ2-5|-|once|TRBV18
CASSRTPLSAHF
TGTGCCAGCTCACGAACCCCTCTCTCTGCGCACTTC
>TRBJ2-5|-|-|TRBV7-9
CASSLAREGETQYF
TGTGCCAGCAGCTTAGCGCGGGAAGGAGAGACCCAGTACTTC
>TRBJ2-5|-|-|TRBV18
CASSPPDSLPNKETQYF
TGTGCCAGCTCACCACCAGACTCTTTACCCAATAAAGAGACCCAGTACTTC
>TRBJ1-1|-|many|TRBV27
CASSLLARVAPPEAFF
TGTGCCAGCAGTTTACTAGCCAGGGTGGCCCCGCCTGAAGCTTTCTTT
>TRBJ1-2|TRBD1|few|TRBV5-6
CASSGQGAYGYTF
TGTGCCAGCAGCGGTCAGGGGGCCTATGGCTACACCTTC
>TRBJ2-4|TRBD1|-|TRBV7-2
CASSYRDRVENIQYF
TGTGCCAGCAGCTACCGGGACAGGGTCGAAAACATTCAGTACTTC
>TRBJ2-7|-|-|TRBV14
CASSQVNSYEQYF
TGTGCCAGCAGCCAAGTGAACAGCTACGAGCAGTACTTC
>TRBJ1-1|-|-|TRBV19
CASSMWRGTEAFF
TGTGCCAGTAGTATGTGGAGGGGAACTGAAGCTTTCTTT
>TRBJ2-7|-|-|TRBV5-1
CASSLGTFSSYEQYF
TGCGCCAGCAGCCTCGGGACTTTCAGCTCCTACGAGCAGTACTTC
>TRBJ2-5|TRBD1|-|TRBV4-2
CASSQMDRGHETQYF
TGTGCCAGCAGCCAGATGGACAGGGGGCACGAGACCCAGTACTTC
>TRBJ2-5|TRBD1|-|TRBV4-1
CASSNRQGPQETQYF
TGCGCCAGCAGCAACCGACAGGGTCCCCAAGAGACCCAGTACTTC
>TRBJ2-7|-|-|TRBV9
CASSVGGSHPYEQYF
TGTGCCAGCAGCGTAGGAGGATCCCACCCCTACGAGCAGTACTTC
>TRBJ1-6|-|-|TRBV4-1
CASSQDPKANSPLHF
TGCGCCAGCAGCCAAGACCCTAAAGCCAATTCACCCCTCCACTTT
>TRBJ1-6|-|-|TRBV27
CASTETGTLNSPLHF
TGTGCCAGCACAGAAACCGGGACGCTCAATTCACCCCTCCACTTT
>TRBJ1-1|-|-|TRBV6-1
CASRNVGRPTAEAFF
TGTGCCAGCAGGAATGTGGGACGTCCAACGGCTGAAGCTTTCTTT
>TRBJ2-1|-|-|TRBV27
CASQPSISSYNEQFF
TGTGCCAGCCAACCCTCTATCTCCTCCTACAATGAGCAGTTCTTC
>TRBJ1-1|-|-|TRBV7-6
CASSPGGGATEAFF
TGTGCCAGCAGCCCCGGTGGGGGGGCGACTGAAGCTTTCTTT
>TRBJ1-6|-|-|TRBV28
CASSSRVSFNSPLHF
TGTGCCAGCAGTTCCCGTGTCAGCTTTAATTCACCCCTCCACTTT
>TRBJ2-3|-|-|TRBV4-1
CASSQVSYTDTQYF
TGCGCCAGCAGCCAAGTCTCCTACACAGATACGCAGTATTTT
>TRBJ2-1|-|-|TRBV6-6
CASSEDRDSYNEQFF
TGTGCCAGCAGCGAGGATAGGGACTCCTACAATGAGCAGTTCTTC
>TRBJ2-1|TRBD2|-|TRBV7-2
CASTRLAGVDYNEQFF
TGTGCCAGCACCCGACTAGCGGGAGTCGATTACAATGAGCAGTTCTTC
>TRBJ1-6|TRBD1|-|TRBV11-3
CASSLGSGDRDNSPLHF
TGTGCCAGCAGCTTAGGGAGCGGGGACAGAGATAATTCACCCCTCCACTTT
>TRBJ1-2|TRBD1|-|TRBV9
CASSNPGTGPRGYTF
TGTGCCAGCAGCAATCCCGGGACAGGGCCGAGGGGCTACACCTTC
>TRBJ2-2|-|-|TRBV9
CASSVGDTGELFF
TGTGCCAGCAGCGTAGGGGACACCGGGGAGCTGTTTTTT
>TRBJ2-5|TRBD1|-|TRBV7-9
CASSELRTGKETQYF
TGTGCCAGCAGCGAACTTAGGACAGGGAAAGAGACCCAGTACTTC
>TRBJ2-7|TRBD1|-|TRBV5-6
CASTPGQGVYEQYF
TGTGCCAGCACCCCGGGACAGGGGGTATACGAGCAGTACTTC
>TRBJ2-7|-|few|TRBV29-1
CSARTSTSYEQYF
TGCAGCGCCCGGACCTCTACTTCCTACGAGCAGTACTTC
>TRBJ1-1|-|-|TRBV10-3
CAISEELGMNTEAFF
TGTGCCATCAGTGAGGAACTGGGAATGAACACTGAAGCTTTCTTT
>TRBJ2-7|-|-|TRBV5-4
CASSVQGVNEQYF
TGTGCCAGCAGCGTACAGGGCGTGAACGAGCAGTACTTC
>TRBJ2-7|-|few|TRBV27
CASSPQGNAYEQYF
TGTGCCAGCAGTCCCCAGGGCAATGCCTACGAGCAGTACTTC
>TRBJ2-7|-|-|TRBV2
CASMGVQPYF
TGTGCCAGCATGGGCGTGCAGCCCTACTTC
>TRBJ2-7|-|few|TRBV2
CASSDLTYEQYF
TGTGCCAGCAGTGATCTCACCTACGAGCAGTACTTC
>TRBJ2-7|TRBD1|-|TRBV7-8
CASSLASGQKSFSYEQYF
TGTGCCAGCAGCTTAGCTTCGGGACAGAAGAGCTTTTCCTACGAGCAGTACTTC
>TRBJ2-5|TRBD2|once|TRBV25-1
CASSESSGGRYQETQYF
TGTGCCAGCAGTGAATCCAGCGGGGGGAGGTACCAAGAGACCCAGTACTTC
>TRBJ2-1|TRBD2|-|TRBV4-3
CASSQERAGLYNEQFF
TGCGCCAGTAGCCAAGAACGAGCGGGGCTCTACAATGAGCAGTTCTTC
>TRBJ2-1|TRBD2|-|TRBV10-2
CASSEVAGFRVDEQFF
TGCGCCAGCAGTGAGGTAGCGGGATTTCGGGTGGATGAGCAGTTCTTC
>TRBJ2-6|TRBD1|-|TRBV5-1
CASSPEDRVSGANVLTF
TGCGCCAGCAGCCCAGAGGACAGGGTTTCTGGGGCCAACGTCCTGACTTTC
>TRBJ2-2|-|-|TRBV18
CASSERVGELFF
TGTGCCAGCTCAGAACGGGTCGGGGAGCTGTTTTTT
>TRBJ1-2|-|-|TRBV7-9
CASSREAYRDNGYTF
TGTGCCAGCAGCCGAGAAGCGTACAGGGACAACGGCTACACCTTC
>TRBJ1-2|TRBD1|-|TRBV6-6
CASSYRDRPYGYTF
TGTGCCAGCAGTTACCGGGACAGGCCCTATGGCTACACCTTC